A selection of T cell receptor beta chains follows, all from one sample in a study of blood T cell repertoires in COVID-19. Assay: immunoSEQ multiplex PCR; the TCRdb copy retains only in-frame clones and omits some. The data contain over 400,000 clones, 70% to 90% of them singletons. Material: peripheral blood. The source is a woman aged 45-65 years with COVID-19, enrolled during active disease. CDR3s include the opening cysteine and the closing phenylalanine or tryptophan. Fields, in order: V gene, D gene, clone size, J gene, CDR3 DNA, CDR3 protein. The D gene is left open where the match is weak. A clone size is listed for some rows: how often the clone was seen (once, few, many), or a class if it is expanded.

>TRBV24-1|TRBD1|.|TRBJ2-1
TGTGCCACCAGTGCGCAGGGGGTAAATGAGCAGTTCTTC
CATSAQGVNEQFF
>TRBV5-1|TRBD2|.|TRBJ2-3
TGCGCCAGCGCCCTCGGCGGGGGGGACTTCCAAAGGGAGTATTTT
CASALGGGDFQREYF
>TRBV24-1|.|.|TRBJ2-7
TGTGCCACCAGCTCCCCCTCTCAGGGGGGATATAACTACGAGCAGTACTTC
CATSSPSQGGYNYEQYF
>TRBV2|TRBD2|.|TRBJ2-3
TGTGCCACGGGACTAGCGGGATCAGATACGCAGTATTTT
CATGLAGSDTQYF
>TRBV5-1|.|.|TRBJ1-1
TGCGCCAGCAGCCCAGGGTCGAACACTGAAGCTTTCTTT
CASSPGSNTEAFF
>TRBV6-5|TRBD1|.|TRBJ1-2
TGTGCCAGCAGTTACTTCTACAGGGGTGGAGGCTACACCTTC
CASSYFYRGGGYTF
>TRBV13|TRBD1|.|TRBJ1-3
TGTGCCAGCAGCTCTTTGACAGGGAGCTCTGGAAACACCATATATTTT
CASSSLTGSSGNTIYF
>TRBV30|TRBD1|.|TRBJ1-2
TGTGCCTGGACTACCGGGACAGGGGTATATGGCTACACCTTC
CAWTTGTGVYGYTF
>TRBV10-3|.|.|TRBJ2-1
TGTGCCATCAGTGGGAGGGACCAATCCTACAATGAGCAGTTCTTC
CAISGRDQSYNEQFF
>TRBV30|.|.|TRBJ1-1
TGTGCCTGGAGTGTACAGGCGGCCTACACTGAAGCTTTCTTT
CAWSVQAAYTEAFF
>TRBV6-5|TRBD1|.|TRBJ2-7
TGTGCCAGCTTCGAACCGGGACAGTATTACGAGCAGTACTTC
CASFEPGQYYEQYF
>TRBV7-2|.|.|TRBJ1-3
TGTGCCAGCAGCTTAGGTCGGGGGGCCCGAAACACCATATATTTT
CASSLGRGARNTIYF
>TRBV14|.|.|TRBJ2-2
TGTGCCAGCAGCCAAGTGGTCGAGACCGGGGAGCTGTTTTTT
CASSQVVETGELFF
>TRBV6-2/TRBV6-3|TRBD1|.|TRBJ1-4
TGTGCCAGCAGTAACCCCCGGGACAGGGACTATGAAAAACTGTTTTTT
CASSNPRDRDYEKLFF
>TRBV5-4|.|once|TRBJ1-1
TGTGCCAGCAGCCTCACAACGAACACTGAAGCTTTCTTT
CASSLTTNTEAFF
>TRBV30|.|once|TRBJ1-2
TGTGCCTGGAGTATGGCGGGAGGAGGCTACACCTTC
CAWSMAGGGYTF
>TRBV7-2|.|.|TRBJ1-2
TGTGCCAGCAGCAGGACTGCCCCATATGGCTACACCTTC
CASSRTAPYGYTF
>TRBV9|.|few|TRBJ1-5
TGTGCCAGCAGCGTAGTACCCACGCGTCAGCCCCAGCATTTT
CASSVVPTRQPQHF
>TRBV19|TRBD2|.|TRBJ2-7
TGTGCCAGTAGTCGGGCAAGCGGGGGGGGTTACGAGCAGTACTTC
CASSRASGGGYEQYF
>TRBV10-2|TRBD1|.|TRBJ2-1
TGCGCCAGCAGTGAGCAGGGGGCCTACAATGAGCAGTTCTTC
CASSEQGAYNEQFF
>TRBV2|TRBD1|.|TRBJ2-3
TGTGCCAGCAGTGTCGACAGGGGGACAGATACGCAGTATTTT
CASSVDRGTDTQYF
>TRBV28|.|.|TRBJ2-7
TGTGCCAGCAGCTTGCTAGGAGAGCAGTACTTC
CASSLLGEQYF
>TRBV30|.|once|TRBJ1-4
TGTGCCTGGTCGAGGGGGGGTGGTAATGAAAAACTGTTTTTT
CAWSRGGGNEKLFF
>TRBV30|.|.|TRBJ1-6
TGTGCCTGGACGAGGGGTGGAGGGTCCAATTCACCCCTCCACTTT
CAWTRGGGSNSPLHF
>TRBV5-5|.|.|TRBJ2-4
TGTGCCAGCAGCTTGGAATTCGGTGGGGGCTCCGGAAACATTCAGTACTTC
CASSLEFGGGSGNIQYF
>TRBV11-1|.|.|TRBJ2-5
TGTGCCAGCAGCTTTGGCCTAGAAGAGACCCAGTACTTC
CASSFGLEETQYF
>TRBV19|.|.|TRBJ1-6
TGTGCCAGTAGTACCGCCGGTTCACCCCTCCACTTT
CASSTAGSPLHF
>TRBV10-3|TRBD1|.|TRBJ2-7
TGTGCCATCAGAGACGGGACAGGGGGCCTTTTAAAGCAGTACTTC
CAIRDGTGGLLKQYF
>TRBV9|.|once|TRBJ2-1
TGTGCCAGCAGGGGAACTAGTACCAATGAGCAGTTCTTC
CASRGTSTNEQFF
>TRBV30|TRBD2|.|TRBJ2-3
TGTGCCCTCTTCCCAGTAGCGGGGGGCTATGATACGCAGTATTTT
CALFPVAGGYDTQYF
>TRBV5-4|TRBD1|.|TRBJ1-2
TGTGCCAGCAGCATTACAGGGGCGGGCTATGGCTACACCTTC
CASSITGAGYGYTF
>TRBV3-1/TRBV3-2|.|.|TRBJ1-4
TGTGCCAGCAGCCAAGGACACTTGAATGAAAAACTGTTTTTT
CASSQGHLNEKLFF
>TRBV29-1|.|.|TRBJ2-3
TGCAGCACCCTAAGACAGCCAACCACAGATACGCAGTATTTT
CSTLRQPTTDTQYF
>TRBV19|.|.|TRBJ1-4
TGTGCCAGTAGCCGAGGGGACATCTCAGGTGAAAAACTGTTTTTT
CASSRGDISGEKLFF
>TRBV6-5|.|once|TRBJ1-5
TGTGCCAGCAGTAGTGGACTCCTAGGGAATCAGCCCCAGCATTTT
CASSSGLLGNQPQHF
>TRBV2|TRBD1|.|TRBJ2-7
TGTGCCAGCAGTGTAGATCCCAGGGGGAGCTCCTACGAGCAGTACTTC
CASSVDPRGSSYEQYF
>TRBV18|.|.|TRBJ1-1
TGTGCCAGCTCACCAGGGTACAGGGAAGGAGCTTTCTTT
CASSPGYREGAFF
>TRBV7-3|.|once|TRBJ2-3
TGTGCCAGCAGCTTATCATCAGCGGAACATACGCAGTATTTT
CASSLSSAEHTQYF
>TRBV19|TRBD1|.|TRBJ1-4
TGTGCCAGTAGTATTTGGAGACAGGGTGTTGAAAAACTGTTTTTT
CASSIWRQGVEKLFF
>TRBV19|TRBD1|.|TRBJ1-5
TGTGCCAGTAGTAAACGGGACAGGGGATGGAATCAGCCCCAGCATTTT
CASSKRDRGWNQPQHF
>TRBV3-1/TRBV3-2|.|.|TRBJ2-6
TGTGCCAGCAGCCAAGGATGGGCCGTAGAAAACTCTGGGGCCAACGTCCTGACTTTC
CASSQGWAVENSGANVLTF
>TRBV4-1|.|.|TRBJ2-6
TGCGCCAGCCGCAATCCGGGTCAGGGGCACTCTGGGGCCAACGTCCTGACTTTC
CASRNPGQGHSGANVLTF
>TRBV9|TRBD1|.|TRBJ1-4
TGTGCCAGCAGCCCTCGGACAGGGGACTCCAATGAAAAACTGTTTTTT
CASSPRTGDSNEKLFF
>TRBV29-1|.|.|TRBJ1-4
TGCAGCGTTGGGCAGTCTAATGAAAAACTGTTTTTT
CSVGQSNEKLFF
>TRBV30|TRBD1|.|TRBJ1-3
TGTGCCTGGACCCAGGGGGGAATCTCTGGAAACACCATATATTTT
CAWTQGGISGNTIYF
>TRBV28|.|.|TRBJ1-2
TGTGCCAGCAGGGAAGGACTCGAGAGCTATGGCTACACCTTC
CASREGLESYGYTF
>TRBV12-3/TRBV12-4|.|.|TRBJ2-4
TGTGCCAGCAGTTTTGGACAGCACATTCAGTACTTC
CASSFGQHIQYF